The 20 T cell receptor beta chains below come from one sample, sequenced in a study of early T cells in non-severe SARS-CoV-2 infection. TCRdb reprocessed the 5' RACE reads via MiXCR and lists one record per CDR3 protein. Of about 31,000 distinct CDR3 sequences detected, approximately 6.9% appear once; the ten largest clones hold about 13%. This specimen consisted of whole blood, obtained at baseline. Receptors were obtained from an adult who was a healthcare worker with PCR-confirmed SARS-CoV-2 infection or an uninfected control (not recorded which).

The DNA for the CDR3 is TGTGCCAGCAGCTTAGGTCCGGTAGCGGGAGCCACGCAGTATTTT. Translated: CASSLGPVAGATQYF. This chain connects TRBV7-2 to TRBJ2-3; TRBD2 agrees at 9 bases. This CDR3 spans 15 amino acids. V shed 1 base, J shed 9 bases, and the junction held 8 bases outside the gene matches. Germline CDR1 is SGHTA and CDR2 is FQGNSA.

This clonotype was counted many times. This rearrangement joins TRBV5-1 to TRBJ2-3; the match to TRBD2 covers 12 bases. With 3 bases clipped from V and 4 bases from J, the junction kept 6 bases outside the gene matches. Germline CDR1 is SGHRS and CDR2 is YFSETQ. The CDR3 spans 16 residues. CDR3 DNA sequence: TGCGCCAGCAGCTCAGCACTAGCGGGAGGCCCAGATACGCAGTATTTT. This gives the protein CASSSALAGGPDTQYF.

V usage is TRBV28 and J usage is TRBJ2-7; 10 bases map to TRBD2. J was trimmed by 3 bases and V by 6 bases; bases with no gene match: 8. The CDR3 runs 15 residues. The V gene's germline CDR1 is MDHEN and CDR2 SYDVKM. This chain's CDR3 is CASRSSGSRVYEQYF. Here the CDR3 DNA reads TGTGCCAGCAGGTCTAGCGGGAGTAGGGTCTACGAGCAGTACTTC.

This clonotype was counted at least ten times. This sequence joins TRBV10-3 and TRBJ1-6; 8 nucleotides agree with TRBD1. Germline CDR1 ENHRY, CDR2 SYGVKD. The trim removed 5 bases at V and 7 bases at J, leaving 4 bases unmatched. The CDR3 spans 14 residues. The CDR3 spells CAISQGAENSPLHF. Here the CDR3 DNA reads TGTGCCATCAGTCAGGGGGCTGAGAATTCACCCCTCCACTTT.

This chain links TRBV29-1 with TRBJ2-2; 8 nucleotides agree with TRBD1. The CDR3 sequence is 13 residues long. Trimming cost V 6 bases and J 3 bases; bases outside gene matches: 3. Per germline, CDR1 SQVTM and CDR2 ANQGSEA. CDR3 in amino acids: CSVGQVYTGELFF. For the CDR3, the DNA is TGCAGCGTGGGACAGGTATACACCGGGGAGCTGTTTTTT.

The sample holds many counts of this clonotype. CDR3 in DNA: TGTGCCAGCATGGTTAGCGGGAGCAATGAGCAGTTCTTC. Its protein product is CASMVSGSNEQFF. This chain links TRBV6-2 or TRBV6-3 with TRBJ2-1; 9 bases match TRBD2. This CDR3 contains 13 residues. The ends lost 7 bases at V and 6 bases at J; junction bases unmatched: 4. In germline, CDR1 is MNHEY, CDR2 SVGEGT.

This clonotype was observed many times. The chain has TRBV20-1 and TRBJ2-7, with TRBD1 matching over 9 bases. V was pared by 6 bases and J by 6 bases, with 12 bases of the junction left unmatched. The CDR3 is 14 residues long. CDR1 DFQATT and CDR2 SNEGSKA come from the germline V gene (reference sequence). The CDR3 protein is CSAQRGGQGSEQYF. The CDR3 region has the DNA TGCAGTGCCCAGAGGGGCGGACAGGGGAGCGAGCAGTACTTC.

In DNA, the CDR3 is TGTGCCATCAGCGGGACAGGTCCCGATATAGCCGGGGAGCTGTTTTTT. It translates to CAISGTGPDIAGELFF. The chain joins TRBV10-3 to TRBJ2-2, with 8 bases aligning to TRBD1. V was clipped by 6 bases and J by 6 bases; unmatched bases: 12. Germline lookup yields CDR1 ENHRY and CDR2 SYGVKD. This CDR3 spans 16 amino acids.

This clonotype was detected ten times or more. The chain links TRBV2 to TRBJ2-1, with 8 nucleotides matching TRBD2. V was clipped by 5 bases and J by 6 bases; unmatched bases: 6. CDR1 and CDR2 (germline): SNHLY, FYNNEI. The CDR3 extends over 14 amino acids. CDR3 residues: CASSTPGTSNEQFF. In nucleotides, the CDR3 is TGTGCCAGCAGTACCCCCGGGACTAGCAATGAGCAGTTCTTC. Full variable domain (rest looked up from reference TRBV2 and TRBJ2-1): EPEVTQTPSHQVTQMGQEVILRCVPISNHLYFYWYRQILGQKVEFLVSFYNNEISEKSEIFDDQFSVERPDGSNFTLKIRSTKLEDSAMYFCASSTPGTSNEQFFGPGTRLTVL.

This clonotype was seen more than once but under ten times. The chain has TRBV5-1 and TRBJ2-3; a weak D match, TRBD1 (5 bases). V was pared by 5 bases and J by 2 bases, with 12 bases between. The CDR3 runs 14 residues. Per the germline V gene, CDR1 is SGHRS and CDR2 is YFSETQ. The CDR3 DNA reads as TGCGCCAGCAGAGGTCGGACATACACAGATACGCAGTATTTT. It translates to CASRGRTYTDTQYF.

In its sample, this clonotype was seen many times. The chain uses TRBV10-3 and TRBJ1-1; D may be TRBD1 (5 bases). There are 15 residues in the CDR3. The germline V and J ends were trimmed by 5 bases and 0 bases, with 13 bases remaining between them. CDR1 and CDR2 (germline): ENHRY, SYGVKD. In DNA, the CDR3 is TGTGCCATCAGTCCAGGGATGGGGCTGAACACTGAAGCTTTCTTT. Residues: CAISPGMGLNTEAFF.

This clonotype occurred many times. The CDR3 coding sequence is TGTGCCAGCTCTAGAGGGGATGCCTACAATGAGCAGTTCTTC. As protein: CASSRGDAYNEQFF. This chain uses TRBV9 with TRBJ2-1; either TRBD1 or TRBD2 may supply D (5 bases each). Trimming left V 7 bases short and J 2 bases short, with 13 bases between. The V gene's germline CDR1 is SGDLS and CDR2 YYNGEE. The CDR3 loop spans 14 amino acids.

CDR3 DNA: TGTGCCAGCAGCTTAGGTGGAAACACCATATATTTT. Protein sequence: CASSLGGNTIYF. The V gene is TRBV7-2, the J gene TRBJ1-3; D is uncertain. Germline V gene lookup returns CDR1 SGHTA and CDR2 FQGNSA. CDR3 length: 12 residues. The V end was cut by 1 base, the J end by 3 bases, with 1 base between.

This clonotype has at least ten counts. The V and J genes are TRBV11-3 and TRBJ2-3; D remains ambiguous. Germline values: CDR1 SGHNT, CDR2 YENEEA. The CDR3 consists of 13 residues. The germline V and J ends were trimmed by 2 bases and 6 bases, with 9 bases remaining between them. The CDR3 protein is CASSLPQVDTQYF. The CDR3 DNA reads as TGTGCCAGCAGCTTACCGCAGGTCGATACGCAGTATTTT.

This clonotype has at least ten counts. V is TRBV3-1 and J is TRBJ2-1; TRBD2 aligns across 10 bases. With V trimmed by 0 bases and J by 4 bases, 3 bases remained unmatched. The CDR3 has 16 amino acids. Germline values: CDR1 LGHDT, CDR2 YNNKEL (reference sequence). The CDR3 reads CASSQDQRGGYNEQFF. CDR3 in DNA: TGTGCCAGCAGCCAAGATCAGCGGGGGGGGTACAATGAGCAGTTCTTC.

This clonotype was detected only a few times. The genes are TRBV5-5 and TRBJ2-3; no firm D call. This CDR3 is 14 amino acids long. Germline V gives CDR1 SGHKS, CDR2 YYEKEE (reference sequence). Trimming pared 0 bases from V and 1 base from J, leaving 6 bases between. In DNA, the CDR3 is TGTGCCAGCAGCTTGGGACACGGCACAGATACGCAGTATTTT. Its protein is CASSLGHGTDTQYF.

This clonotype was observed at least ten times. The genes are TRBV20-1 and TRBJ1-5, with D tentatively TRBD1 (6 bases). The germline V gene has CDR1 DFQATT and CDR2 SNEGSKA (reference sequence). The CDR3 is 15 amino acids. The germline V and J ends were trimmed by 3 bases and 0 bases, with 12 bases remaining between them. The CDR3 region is CSASSSGVSNQPQHF. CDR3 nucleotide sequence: TGCAGTGCTAGTTCTTCAGGGGTTAGCAATCAGCCCCAGCATTTT.

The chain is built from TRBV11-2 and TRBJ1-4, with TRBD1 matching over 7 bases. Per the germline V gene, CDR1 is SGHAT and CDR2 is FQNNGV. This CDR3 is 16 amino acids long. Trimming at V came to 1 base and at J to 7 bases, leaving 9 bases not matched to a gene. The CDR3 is CASSLVMQGGREKLFF. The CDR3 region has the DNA TGTGCCAGCAGCTTAGTAATGCAGGGGGGTCGTGAAAAACTGTTTTTT.

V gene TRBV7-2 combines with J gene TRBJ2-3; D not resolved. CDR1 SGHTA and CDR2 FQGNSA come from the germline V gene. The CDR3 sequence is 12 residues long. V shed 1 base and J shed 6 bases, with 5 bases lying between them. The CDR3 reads CASSLVGDTQYF. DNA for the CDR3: TGTGCCAGCAGCTTAGTTGGCGATACGCAGTATTTT.

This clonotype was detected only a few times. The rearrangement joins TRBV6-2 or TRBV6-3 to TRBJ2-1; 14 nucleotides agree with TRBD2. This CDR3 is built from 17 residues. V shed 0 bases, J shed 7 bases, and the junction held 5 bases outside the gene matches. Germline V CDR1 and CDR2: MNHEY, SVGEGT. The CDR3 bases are TGTGCCAGCAGTTACTCGACTAGCGGGAGGGCAATGAATGAGCAGTTCTTC. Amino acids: CASSYSTSGRAMNEQFF.